The clone carrying this T cell receptor beta chain came up many times. No antigen is known for it. At one boundary the junction diverges from the germline segment, which might be a read error. This record belongs to a study of early T cells in non-severe SARS-CoV-2 infection. In the study overall: The chains were unpaired, and the sequenced material was bulk RNA from unsorted whole blood.

Unique molecular identifiers (one per individual cDNA molecule) were attached. TCRdb ran MiXCR on the 5' RACE reads and lists one entry per CDR3 protein. The data show nearly 55,000 distinct CDR3 sequences, about 7.7% seen once. Broader study findings: VDJdb matching skewed toward anti-spike CD8 responses, missing private and CD4 specificities.

CDR1 DFQATT and CDR2 SNEGSKA come from the germline V gene (reference sequence). This CDR3 spans 17 amino acids. The genes are TRBV20-1 and TRBJ2-5; 13 nucleotides match TRBD2. The clonotype was recovered from an adult who was a healthcare worker with PCR-confirmed SARS-CoV-2 infection or an uninfected control (not recorded which). The sample in question was whole blood, obtained at baseline. For the CDR3, the DNA is TGCAGTGCGAGAGGGACTAGCGGGACCCGAGTCCAAGAGACCCAGTACTTC. Its protein is CSARGTSGTRVQETQYF.